Listed below are T cell receptor beta chains from one sample, sequenced in a study of T cells in Graves' hyperthyroidism and ophthalmopathy. TCRdb re-called the multiplex PCR reads through MiXCR, storing one row per CDR3 protein. This sample has a few hundred thousand distinct CDR3 sequences, with 12% to 15% found just once. Sequencing input: blood. All receptors come from a woman aged 40-49 years with Graves' ophthalmopathy. The CDR3 runs from the conserved cysteine through the conserved F or W. Clone size is not always given. Where it is, it says once, few, many or a class for expanded clones.

size	V	J	CDR3
-	TRBV6-1	TRBJ1-2	CVTTGLGGYTF
few	TRBV24-1	TRBJ2-5	CATSAPGSETQYF
-	TRBV19	TRBJ2-7	CASSIRSSGRTEQYF
-	TRBV24-1	TRBJ2-1	CATSDLRFGGRNNEQFF
many	TRBV28	TRBJ2-7	CASRRRVAGLVEQYF
few	TRBV10-3	TRBJ2-7	CAISQAQGSYEQYF
-	TRBV4-2	TRBJ2-3	CASSQLQNWGSLDTQYF
many	TRBV4-2	TRBJ2-3	CASSLTGTSVTDTQYF
many	TRBV12-3/TRBV12-4	TRBJ2-7	CASSVAGLEQYF
many	TRBV19	TRBJ1-2	CASSIDGPSYGYTF
many	TRBV19	TRBJ2-1	CASSTISGSSYNEQFF
-	TRBV18	TRBJ1-1	CASSPISGGSAFF
many	TRBV2	TRBJ2-5	CASRGLAGAQETQYF
-	TRBV19	TRBJ1-1	CASRLGIWNTEAFF
many	TRBV6-1	TRBJ1-5	CASSAVSGSGNQPQHF
many	TRBV6-1	TRBJ2-7	CGVSGRYSYEQYF
many	TRBV11-2	TRBJ1-6	CASSFQPGGTSPLHF
many	TRBV5-1	TRBJ2-4	CASTDGNIQYF
many	TRBV20-1	TRBJ1-1	CSAPGQGGYTEAFF
-	TRBV4-2	TRBJ2-1	CASSQEPAASYNEQFF
few	TRBV19	TRBJ1-2	CASSMGRGYTF
many	TRBV20-1	TRBJ2-1	CSAENPNSVPGLQFF